The 14 T cell receptor beta chains in this list originate from one sample, sequenced in a study of cytomegalovirus exposure and HLA in healthy donors. The PCR employed 60 Vbeta primers together with 13 Jbeta primers. TCRdb's table, derived via immunoSEQ multiplex PCR, lists solely in-frame clones and lacks some. Of 210,000 or so clones in the sample, 60% to 80% were seen once. Material: PBMCs. The source is a woman in her 30s in good health and CMV-seropositive.

DNA of the CDR3: TGTGCCAGCAGACGTACCGGGACTAACCACTACGAGCAGTACTTC. Amino acid sequence: CASRRTGTNHYEQYF. J is TRBJ2-7 and V is TRBV4-2; TRBD2 matches 7 bases. The trim removed 6 bases at V and 3 bases at J, leaving 11 bases unmatched. Germline-derived CDR1 and CDR2 are LGHNA and YNFKEQ. The CDR3 is made up of 15 amino acids.

The V call is TRBV9, the J call TRBJ2-2; 10 bases line up with TRBD1. This CDR3 comprises 14 residues. Germline V lookup: CDR1 SGDLS, CDR2 YYNGEE. The junction had 5 bases not matched to a gene; V was cut back by 4 bases and J by 8 bases. CDR3 region: CASSFRTGGGELFF. CDR3 DNA: TGTGCCAGCAGCTTCCGGACAGGGGGTGGGGAGCTGTTTTTT.

CDR3 bases: TGTGCCAGCTCCCGGGGGGGGAACACTAACTATGGCTACACCTTC. As protein: CASSRGGNTNYGYTF. The gene calls are TRBV25-1 and TRBJ1-2; D may be TRBD1 (5 bases). Trimming left V 8 bases short and J 0 bases short, with 16 bases between. The CDR3 runs 15 residues. Germline CDR1 and CDR2: MGHDK and SYGVNS.

The V and J genes are TRBV28 and TRBJ1-6, with 7 bases lining up with TRBD1. The germline V gene has CDR1 MDHEN and CDR2 SYDVKM. This CDR3 spans 14 amino acids. The junction had 1 base not matched to a gene; V was cut back by 2 bases and J by 6 bases. CDR3 protein: CASSLNRGNSPLHF. DNA for the CDR3: TGTGCCAGCAGTTTAAACAGGGGTAATTCACCCCTCCACTTT.

This chain links TRBV6-4 with TRBJ1-5; 7 bases map to TRBD1. Germline-derived CDR1 and CDR2 are MRHNA and SNTAGT. The CDR3 runs to 17 residues. The trim removed 3 bases at V and 3 bases at J, leaving 11 bases unmatched. CDR3 protein: CASSEGTEKVDNQPQHF. Written as DNA, the CDR3 is TGTGCCAGCAGTGAGGGGACAGAGAAGGTAGACAATCAGCCCCAGCATTTT.

The V call is TRBV7-9, the J call TRBJ2-1, with D maybe TRBD2 (6 bases). Looked up from germline, CDR1 is SEHNR and CDR2 is FQNEAQ (reference sequence). The CDR3 covers 12 residues. Trimming stripped 2 bases from V and 10 bases from J, with 9 bases between. CDR3 in DNA: TGTGCCAGCAGCTTAACGCTAGCGGAGCAGTTCTTC. This codes for CASSLTLAEQFF.

J is TRBJ2-4 and V is TRBV10-3; perhaps TRBD1 as D (5 bases). Germline values: CDR1 ENHRY, CDR2 SYGVKD. The CDR3 is 16 amino acids. V was clipped by 0 bases and J by 2 bases, with 11 bases between them. The CDR3 loop reads CAISESGVGPKNIQYF. In DNA form, the CDR3 reads TGTGCCATCAGTGAGTCAGGGGTAGGGCCCAAAAACATTCAGTACTTC.

The V gene is TRBV28, the J gene TRBJ2-7; TRBD2 matches at 8 bases. CDR3 length: 15 amino acids. After removal of 6 bases from V and 5 bases from J, the junction contained 12 bases not matched to a gene. Germline V gene sequence: CDR1 MDHEN, CDR2 SYDVKM. The CDR3 loop is CASSTGSGSINEQYF. In nucleotides, the CDR3 is TGTGCCAGCAGCACGGGCAGCGGGAGTATCAACGAGCAGTACTTC.

Only a few counts were recorded for this clone. The chain recombines TRBV5-6 with TRBJ1-2; D is unresolved. Germline CDR1 and CDR2: SGHDT and YYEEEE. V lost 3 bases and J 6 bases, leaving 15 bases between the germline ends. The CDR3 has 14 amino acids. In DNA, the CDR3 is TGTGCCAGCAGCTCTCGGCCGGGCGGGGATGGCTACACCTTC. As protein: CASSSRPGGDGYTF.

This clone was picked up a small number of times. The CDR3 here is CASSLGADMNTEAFF. CDR3 sequence (DNA): TGTGCCAGCAGCTTGGGCGCAGACATGAACACTGAAGCTTTCTTT. The V gene is TRBV7-9, the J gene TRBJ1-1; D remains ambiguous. The ends were cut back, 3 bases at V and 0 bases at J, with 11 bases in the middle. The CDR3 is made up of 15 amino acids. Per the germline V gene, CDR1 is SEHNR and CDR2 is FQNEAQ (reference sequence).

This sequence joins TRBV5-8 and TRBJ1-5, with 7 bases that match TRBD1. Losses at the gene ends were 4 bases for V and 5 bases for J; bases not matched to a gene: 9. This CDR3 region has 15 residues. Germline lookup yields CDR1 SGHTS and CDR2 YDEGEE. The CDR3 is CASSSRQGTHQPQHF. Written as DNA, the CDR3 is TGTGCCAGCAGCAGTAGACAGGGCACCCATCAGCCCCAGCATTTT.

This clone occurred once. The chain is built from TRBV14 and TRBJ2-2, with D possibly TRBD1 on 5 matching bases. V was clipped by 6 bases and J by 2 bases, with 13 bases between them. The CDR3 spans 15 residues. The germline gives CDR1 SGHDN, CDR2 FVKESK. The DNA for the CDR3 is TGTGCCAGCAGGGGATTAGACAGTAACACCGGGGAGCTGTTTTTT. The encoded protein is CASRGLDSNTGELFF.

The V and J genes are TRBV27 and TRBJ1-2; 9 bases match TRBD1. In germline, CDR1 is MNHEY, CDR2 SMNVEV (reference sequence). This CDR3 has 13 residues. The J segment lost 7 bases and the V segment lost 8 bases, leaving 8 bases of the junction unmatched. This chain's CDR3 is CASAVGQGGGYTF. The CDR3 DNA is TGTGCCAGCGCGGTGGGACAGGGTGGTGGCTACACCTTC.

Only a few counts were recorded for this clone. CDR3 in amino acids: CASSLQGAERDTQYF. In DNA, the CDR3 is TGTGCCAGCAGCTTACAGGGGGCGGAACGAGATACGCAGTATTTT. The chain is built from TRBV27 and TRBJ2-3; 9 nucleotides align to TRBD1. Germline V gene data show CDR1 as MNHEY and CDR2 as SMNVEV (reference sequence). After removal of 6 bases from V and 5 bases from J, the junction contained 9 bases not matched to a gene. This CDR3 spans 15 amino acids.